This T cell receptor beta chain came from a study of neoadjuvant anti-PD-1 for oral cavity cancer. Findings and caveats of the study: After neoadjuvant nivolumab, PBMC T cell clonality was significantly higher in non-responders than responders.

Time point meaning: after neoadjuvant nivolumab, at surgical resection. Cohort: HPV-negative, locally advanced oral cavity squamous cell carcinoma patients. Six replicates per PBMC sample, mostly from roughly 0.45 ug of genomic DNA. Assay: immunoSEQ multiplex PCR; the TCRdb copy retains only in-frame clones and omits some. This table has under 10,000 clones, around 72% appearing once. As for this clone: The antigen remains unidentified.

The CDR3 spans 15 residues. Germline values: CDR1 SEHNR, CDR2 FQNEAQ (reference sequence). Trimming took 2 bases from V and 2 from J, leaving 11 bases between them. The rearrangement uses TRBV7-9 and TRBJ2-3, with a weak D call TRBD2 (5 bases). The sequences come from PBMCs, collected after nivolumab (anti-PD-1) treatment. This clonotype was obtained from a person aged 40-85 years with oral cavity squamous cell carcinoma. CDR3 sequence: CASSLYLATTDTQYF. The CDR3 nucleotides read TGTGCCAGCAGCTTATACCTAGCCACCACAGATACGCAGTATTTT.